The rows below give T cell receptor beta chains drawn from one sample of a study of blood T cells in healthy people across ages. TCRdb redid the calling of the 5' RACE reads with MiXCR, one entry per CDR3 protein. The sample consists of about 780,000 distinct CDR3 sequences, around 50% of them appearing once. What was sequenced was blood. The receptors were sampled from an elderly man in good health. CDR3s include the opening cysteine and the closing phenylalanine or tryptophan. Each record gives: V gene, J gene, CDR3 protein.

TRBV3-1	TRBJ2-7	CASSQGSRSSYEQYF
TRBV20-1	TRBJ2-3	CSARGSIGGSTDTQYF
TRBV12-3/TRBV12-4	TRBJ2-1	CASNQGIGSYNEQFF
TRBV29-1	TRBJ2-1	CSVVLGDWSYNEQFF
TRBV5-1	TRBJ2-1	CASSFSGTGEYGEQFF
TRBV9	TRBJ1-1	CASNVGREATEAFF
TRBV7-2	TRBJ2-3	CASSSGTSEADTQYF
TRBV28	TRBJ2-1	CASRKLAGGGYNEQFF
TRBV20-1	TRBJ2-3	CSARTASANTDTQYF
TRBV29-1	TRBJ2-7	CSVATGYEQYF
TRBV25-1	TRBJ2-1	CASSESAGGTEQFF
TRBV7-9	TRBJ2-3	CASSLVDYEDTQYF
TRBV3-1	TRBJ2-1	CASSQGRGFSYNEQFF
TRBV12-3/TRBV12-4	TRBJ2-7	CASRVGQANSYEQYF
TRBV7-2	TRBJ2-7	CASSITYEQYF
TRBV29-1	TRBJ1-2	CSAGDRGNYGYTF
TRBV20-1	TRBJ2-5	CSAAPGQGTETQYF
TRBV7-3	TRBJ2-1	CASSLSSGNHGEQFF
TRBV28	TRBJ1-6	CASSFQFSAYNSPLHF
TRBV25-1	TRBJ1-4	CASSPGTESEKLFF
TRBV7-9	NA	CASSLVTGSKNIQYF
TRBV12-3/TRBV12-4	TRBJ2-3	CASSLFGSDTDTQYF
TRBV6-2/TRBV6-3	TRBJ2-1	CASTLADLYNEQFF
TRBV11-1	TRBJ2-1	CASSFWVAGSSYNEQFF
TRBV3-1	TRBJ2-4	CASSLQWGFGNIQYF
TRBV20-1	TRBJ1-6	CSAYRQGGNSPLHF
TRBV11-2	TRBJ1-4	CASSPSSTNEKLFF
TRBV28	TRBJ2-1	CATSPSAGTSYEQFF
TRBV27	TRBJ1-6	CASKTRPLSSYNSPLHF
TRBV10-3	TRBJ2-4	CAIRATSGSDIQYF
TRBV10-3	TRBJ2-5	CAIRRRDGGNEQYF
TRBV4-1	TRBJ2-2	CASSQVAGDAGELFF
TRBV7-2	TRBJ2-7	CASSFYSGNYEQYF
TRBV5-1	TRBJ2-5	CASRQGAKETQYF
TRBV6-1	TRBJ2-7	CASSLSRLYEQYF
TRBV20-1	TRBJ1-3	CSAYFSSGNTIYF
TRBV5-1	TRBJ2-3	CASSLQGAANTDTQYF
TRBV5-1	TRBJ2-1	CASSPGGQSSYNEQFF
TRBV29-1	TRBJ2-7	CSALAGIDYEQYF
TRBV6-5	TRBJ2-2	CASRRTGGAGTGELFF
TRBV7-2	TRBJ2-3	CASSSNSRKSTDTQYF
TRBV7-6	TRBJ2-2	CASSLWDRVETGELFF
TRBV20-1	TRBJ1-6	CSAREPGRDSPLHF
TRBV7-8	TRBJ2-7	CASSPRDATYEQYF
TRBV12-3/TRBV12-4	TRBJ1-2	CASSVGTASFYGYTF
TRBV2	TRBJ2-3	CASSEGDSTDTQYF
TRBV11-2	TRBJ1-6	CASSLDGEGSAPLHF
TRBV29-1	TRBJ2-4	CSVLLPDLRTIQYF
TRBV20-1	TRBJ1-5	CSARESGRQQPQHF
TRBV28	TRBJ2-7	CASSLAGGGTYEQYF
TRBV29-1	TRBJ2-7	CSVEVTSYEQYF
TRBV28	TRBJ2-4	CASSLYSPGTDIQYF
TRBV6-5	TRBJ2-1	CASNGLAGGDEQFF
TRBV6-2/TRBV6-3	TRBJ2-7	CASSYSLLLEQYF
TRBV5-1	TRBJ2-3	CASSLAPGGPTDMQYF